This T cell receptor beta chain was recovered during a study of T cells in localized non-small cell lung cancer. TCRdb's copy holds only in-frame clones and misses some; the assay was immunoSEQ multiplex PCR. The sample lists 25,000 to 30,000 clones, roughly 90% occurring once. CDR3 length equals 13 residues. Trimming pared 11 bases from V and 2 bases from J, leaving 15 bases between. Germline CDR1 reads KGHSH; CDR2 reads LQKENI. J is TRBJ1-1 and V is TRBV18; D remains ambiguous. This clonotype was sampled from a woman aged 18-49 years with stage I lung adenocarcinoma. Here the sequenced sample was peripheral blood, taken before any cancer treatment. The CDR3 nucleotides read TGTGCCGGAAAGTTCGCAGCAAACACTGAAGCTTTCTTT. Translation gives CAGKFAANTEAFF.